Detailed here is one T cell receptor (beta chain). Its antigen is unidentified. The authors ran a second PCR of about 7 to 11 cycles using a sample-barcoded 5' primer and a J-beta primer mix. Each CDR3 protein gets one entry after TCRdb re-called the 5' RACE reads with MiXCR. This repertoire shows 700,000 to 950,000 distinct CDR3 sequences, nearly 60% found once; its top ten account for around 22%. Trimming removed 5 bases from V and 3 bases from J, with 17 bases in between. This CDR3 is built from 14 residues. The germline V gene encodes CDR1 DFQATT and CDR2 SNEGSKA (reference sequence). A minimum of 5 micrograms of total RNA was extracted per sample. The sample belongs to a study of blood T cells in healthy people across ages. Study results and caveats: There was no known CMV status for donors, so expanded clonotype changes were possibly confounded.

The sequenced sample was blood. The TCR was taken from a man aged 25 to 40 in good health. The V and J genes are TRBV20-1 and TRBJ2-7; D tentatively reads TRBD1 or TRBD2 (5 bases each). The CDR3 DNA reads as TGCAGTGCTTCACCGGGACGCGGAGGCTACGAGCAGTACTTC. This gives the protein CSASPGRGGYEQYF.